These 25 T cell receptor beta chains originate from one sample sequenced in a study of T cell responses to AZD1222 COVID-19 vaccine. TCRdb's table, derived via immunoSEQ multiplex PCR, lists solely in-frame clones and lacks some. The table records some 150,000 clones, 90% of them present only once. The material sequenced was peripheral blood, taken 28 days after the second dose of the MenACWY control vaccine. The receptors here all came from an adult who received the MenACWY meningococcal vaccine as a control.

The rearrangement joins TRBV7-2 to TRBJ2-1; the D is unclear. Trimming removed 1 base from V and 8 bases from J, with 9 bases in between. Looked up from germline, CDR1 is SGHTA and CDR2 is FQGNSA. CDR3 length: 13 residues. DNA for the CDR3: TGTGCCAGCAGCTTAGTATCGGTGGATGAGCAGTTCTTC. Translated, it gives CASSLVSVDEQFF.

This rearrangement joins TRBV7-9 to TRBJ1-1, with 7 nucleotides matching TRBD1. CDR3 length equals 15 residues. Germline assignment: CDR1 SEHNR and CDR2 FQNEAQ (reference sequence). The V segment lost 4 bases and the J segment 1 base; nucleotides outside the gene matches: 6. CDR3 nucleotide sequence: TGTGCCAGCAGCTCGTCCGGGACAGCGAACACTGAAGCTTTCTTT. Encoded protein: CASSSSGTANTEAFF.

The rearrangement uses TRBV15 and TRBJ1-5; D unclear. Looked up from germline, CDR1 is LNHNV and CDR2 is YYDKDF (reference sequence). V was cut by 0 bases and J by 6 bases, with 6 bases left in between. The CDR3 sequence is 13 residues long. The chain's CDR3 is CATSRDWGQPQHF. CDR3 nucleotide sequence: TGTGCCACCAGCAGAGATTGGGGTCAGCCCCAGCATTTT.

V usage is TRBV19 and J usage is TRBJ2-7, with D possibly matching TRBD1 (6 bases). Deletions cut 4 bases from V and 3 bases from J, with 10 bases between. This CDR3 comprises 13 residues. The germline gives CDR1 LNHDA, CDR2 SQIVND (reference sequence). Here the CDR3 DNA reads TGTGCCAGTAGTAGGGGGCCCCTCTACGAGCAGTACTTC. Translation gives CASSRGPLYEQYF.

J is TRBJ2-5 and V is TRBV9, with 8 bases identical to TRBD2. Germline V gene data show CDR1 as SGDLS and CDR2 as YYNGEE. The CDR3 is 14 amino acids. The junction had 5 bases not matched to a gene; V was cut back by 4 bases and J by 3 bases. The CDR3 region has the DNA TGTGCCAGCAGCACCAGCGGGAGCGAAGAGACCCAGTACTTC. It is translated as CASSTSGSEETQYF.

The V call is TRBV7-9, the J call TRBJ1-1; TRBD1 might be the D (6 bases). This CDR3 is 14 amino acids long. Trimming shortened V by 1 base and J by 11 bases, and 17 bases separated the two germline ends. CDR1 is SEHNR and CDR2 is FQNEAQ in the germline V gene (reference sequence). This CDR3 reads CASSLEGRYQGAFF. The CDR3 nucleotides are TGTGCCAGCAGCTTAGAGGGGAGGTATCAGGGGGCTTTCTTT.

The V call is TRBV5-1, the J call TRBJ2-7; D perhaps matches TRBD1 (6 bases). The CDR3 contains 14 residues. Between the trimmed V and J ends, which lost 4 bases and 1 base, there was a span of 12 bases. Germline-derived CDR1 and CDR2 are SGHRS and YFSETQ. The CDR3 loop is CASSPQGTSYEQYF. In DNA form, the CDR3 reads TGCGCCAGCAGCCCGCAGGGGACGTCCTACGAGCAGTACTTC.

This CDR3 is CATSRESPGNQPQHF. In DNA, the CDR3 is TGTGCCACCAGCAGAGAAAGTCCAGGGAATCAGCCCCAGCATTTT. The chain recombines TRBV15 with TRBJ1-5, with D possibly TRBD1 on 5 matching bases. This CDR3 has 15 amino acids. Germline V CDR1 and CDR2: LNHNV, YYDKDF (reference sequence). V was clipped by 0 bases and J by 4 bases, with 10 bases between them.

The V gene is TRBV2, the J gene TRBJ1-4; D remains unclear. Germline lookup yields CDR1 SNHLY and CDR2 FYNNEI. The length of the CDR3 is 15 residues. V dropped 8 bases and J dropped 2 bases, with 15 bases sitting between them. In nucleotides, the CDR3 is TGTGCCAGCCGCACAACCCGGGCCACTAATGAAAAACTGTTTTTT. It translates to CASRTTRATNEKLFF.

The chain recombines TRBV2 with TRBJ2-2, with 8 bases fitting TRBD1. The CDR3 has 14 residues. V dropped 6 bases and J dropped 1; count of bases not matched to a gene: 1. Germline CDR1 is SNHLY and CDR2 is FYNNEI. DNA for the CDR3: TGTGCCAGCAGGGGACAGGAGAACACCGGGGAGCTGTTTTTT. It codes for CASRGQENTGELFF.

This clone occurred once. CDR3 region: CASSPGQGKDTQYF. In DNA, the CDR3 is TGTGCCAGCAGCCCCGGACAGGGGAAGGATACGCAGTATTTT. The chain joins TRBV28 to TRBJ2-3; the match to TRBD1 covers 9 bases. Trimming removed 6 bases from V and 6 bases from J; junction bases left unmatched: 7. The CDR3 spans 14 residues. The germline CDR1 and CDR2 sequences are MDHEN and SYDVKM.

The chain combines TRBV5-6 with TRBJ2-3; 13 bases fit TRBD2. With 4 bases clipped from V and 2 bases from J, the junction kept 7 bases outside the gene matches. CDR3 length equals 17 residues. Germline loops: CDR1 SGHDT, CDR2 YYEEEE. CDR3 DNA: TGTGCCAGCAGCCCCGGGACTAGCGGGATCTACACAGATACGCAGTATTTT. Amino acids: CASSPGTSGIYTDTQYF.

The rearrangement uses TRBV7-2 and TRBJ1-2; D uncertain. The V gene lost 3 bases and the J gene lost 5 bases, with 13 bases spanning the gap. This CDR3 is built from 14 residues. CDR1 and CDR2 from the germline V gene are SGHTA and FQGNSA. CDR3 bases: TGTGCCAGCAGCTTGATAGGGTCGGATTATGGCTACACCTTC. As protein: CASSLIGSDYGYTF. Supplemented by reference TRBV7-2 and TRBJ1-2, the full variable domain reads GAGVSQSPSNKVTEKGKDVELRCDPISGHTALYWYRQSLGQGLEFLIYFQGNSAPDKSGLPSDRFSAERTGGSVSTLTIQRTQQEDSAVYLCASSLIGSDYGYTFGSGTRLTVV.

This clone has just one count. The chain combines TRBV7-9 with TRBJ2-7; possibly TRBD1 for D (6 bases). CDR3 length equals 16 residues. Germline V gene lookup returns CDR1 SEHNR and CDR2 FQNEAQ (reference sequence). The V end was cut by 5 bases, the J end by 5 bases, with 22 bases between. The CDR3 nucleotides read TGTGCCAGCAGCAGGCGACAGGACACCTCGGGCCACGAGCAGTACTTC. This gives the protein CASSRRQDTSGHEQYF.

The J gene is TRBJ2-1, the V gene TRBV6-2 or TRBV6-3; the match to TRBD2 covers 7 bases. The CDR3 covers 15 residues. CDR1 MNHEY and CDR2 SVGEGT come from the germline V gene. Unmatched junction bases numbered 3, after V lost 4 bases and J lost 0 bases. This CDR3 reads CASSSQRGSYNEQFF. The CDR3 DNA is TGTGCCAGCAGTTCTCAGCGGGGCTCCTACAATGAGCAGTTCTTC.

The V call is TRBV19, the J call TRBJ2-1; D might be TRBD2 (6 bases). Between the trimmed V and J ends, which lost 9 bases and 4 bases, there was a span of 10 bases. The CDR3 consists of 12 residues. Germline V gene data show CDR1 as LNHDA and CDR2 as SQIVND (reference sequence). CDR3 loop: CASGRGYNEQFF. The CDR3 nucleotides read TGTGCCAGCGGGCGGGGATACAATGAGCAGTTCTTC.

Points on this clone: This sample includes further DNA sequences coding for the same CDR3. This sequence joins TRBV9 and TRBJ2-2; D not certain. The germline V gene has CDR1 SGDLS and CDR2 YYNGEE. Trimming took off 2 bases at V and 1 base at J, with 0 bases between the two ends. CDR3 length: 12 residues. The CDR3 reads CASSVNTGELFF. In DNA, the CDR3 is TGTGCCAGCAGCGTGAACACCGGGGAGCTGTTTTTT.

The V and J genes are TRBV18 and TRBJ2-1, with D tentatively TRBD2 (5 bases). Trimming cost V 4 bases and J 6 bases, with 10 bases left between them. CDR1 and CDR2 from the germline V gene are KGHSH and LQKENI. The CDR3 has 13 amino acids. CDR3: CASSHTSFNEQFF. Here the CDR3 DNA reads TGTGCCAGCTCACATACTAGTTTCAATGAGCAGTTCTTC.

The V and J genes are TRBV10-2 and TRBJ2-6, with D unresolved. The CDR3 is 15 residues long. Germline CDR1 is WSHSY and CDR2 is SAAADI. The V and J ends lost 5 bases and 1 base respectively, with 9 bases between them. The CDR3 sequence is CASSHVRSGANVLTF. The CDR3 coding sequence is TGCGCCAGCAGTCACGTTCGATCTGGGGCCAACGTCCTGACTTTC.

The V and J genes are TRBV19 and TRBJ2-1; perhaps TRBD1 as D (5 bases). The germline V gene has CDR1 LNHDA and CDR2 SQIVND (reference sequence). V was pared by 2 bases and J by 3 bases, with 11 bases between. This CDR3 has 15 residues. CDR3 region: CASSINADSYNEQFF. In DNA, the CDR3 is TGTGCCAGTAGTATAAATGCAGACAGCTACAATGAGCAGTTCTTC. Looking up the rest from reference TRBV19 and TRBJ2-1 gives the full variable domain: DGGITQSPKYLFRKEGQNVTLSCEQNLNHDAMYWYRQDPGQGLRLIYYSQIVNDFQKGDIAEGYSVSREKKESFPLTVTSAQKNPTAFYLCASSINADSYNEQFFGPGTRLTVL.

This clone was recorded once. The V and J genes are TRBV9 and TRBJ2-5; D is unclear. V was clipped by 1 base and J by 5 bases, with 15 bases between them. This CDR3 contains 15 residues. Germline values: CDR1 SGDLS, CDR2 YYNGEE. The CDR3 reads CASSVLSDPAETQYF. CDR3 nucleotide sequence: TGTGCCAGCAGCGTACTGTCAGACCCTGCGGAGACCCAGTACTTC.

The CDR3 bases are TGTGCCAGCAGTCCCCCCGACAGGGTCCCCCACGAGCAGTACTTC. Translated, it gives CASSPPDRVPHEQYF. The chain has TRBV27 and TRBJ2-7, with TRBD1 identical over 7 bases. CDR1 and CDR2 from the germline V gene are MNHEY and SMNVEV (reference sequence). With V trimmed by 5 bases and J by 5 bases, 12 bases remained unmatched. This CDR3 is 15 amino acids long.

The V gene is TRBV5-4, the J gene TRBJ1-4, with 9 nucleotides matching TRBD1. Germline CDR1 SGHNT, CDR2 YYREEE (reference sequence). Trimming cost V 0 bases and J 10 bases; bases outside gene matches: 10. The length of the CDR3 is 16 residues. The CDR3 region is CASSLEGQGPSGKLFF. The CDR3 coding sequence is TGTGCCAGCAGCTTGGAGGGACAGGGACCGTCAGGAAAACTGTTTTTT.

The chain is built from TRBV28 and TRBJ1-5; D call uncertain. This CDR3 spans 12 amino acids. CDR1 MDHEN and CDR2 SYDVKM come from the germline V gene. V lost 5 bases and J 6 bases, leaving 8 bases between the germline ends. CDR3 nucleotide sequence: TGTGCCAGCAGTGCCTCCCTTCAGCCCCAGCATTTT. This gives the protein CASSASLQPQHF.

The rearrangement links TRBV11-1 to TRBJ2-2; no clear D gene. The CDR3 contains 13 residues. The V gene lost 4 bases and the J gene lost 4 bases, with 7 bases spanning the gap. Per the germline V gene, CDR1 is SGHAT and CDR2 is FQDESV (reference sequence). CDR3 coding DNA: TGTGCCAGCAGCTCGGAGCTCACCGGGGAGCTGTTTTTT. Translated: CASSSELTGELFF.